Ten or more counts support the clone carrying this T cell receptor beta chain. What it recognizes is unknown. The entry originates in a study of T-cell reconstitution after alpha-beta-depleted transplantation in children. This CDR3 contains 15 residues. Germline V gene data show CDR1 as LGHDT and CDR2 as YNNKEL (reference sequence). V was pared by 2 bases and J by 6 bases, with 3 bases of the junction left unmatched. Unique molecular identifiers were used in preparing the TCRbeta library. TCRdb used MiXCR to reprocess the PCR reads, holding one entry per CDR3 protein. Found here are around 300,000 distinct CDR3 sequences, around 10% of them singletons; the top ten hold about a quarter. Study-wide points: In patients about two months after transplant, alpha-beta T cells reportedly arose from several hundred expanded graft clones. At the one-year point after transplant, T-cell counts and TCRbeta diversity were found to come mostly from T cells that had been newly produced. Where some patients showed high TCRbeta diversity at day 60, it came from recipient T cells and thymic progenitors that had survived.

The source material was peripheral blood, sampled 180 days after TCRalphabeta/CD19-depleted stem cell transplant. The clonotype originates from a male patient aged 2-10 years who had a stem cell transplant for chronic granulomatous disease, so the T cells may come from the graft donor. The chain combines TRBV3-1 with TRBJ2-1; TRBD2 agrees at 11 bases. This CDR3 is CASSQHGTSGNEQFF. Written as DNA, the CDR3 is TGTGCCAGCAGCCAACACGGGACTAGCGGCAATGAGCAGTTCTTC.